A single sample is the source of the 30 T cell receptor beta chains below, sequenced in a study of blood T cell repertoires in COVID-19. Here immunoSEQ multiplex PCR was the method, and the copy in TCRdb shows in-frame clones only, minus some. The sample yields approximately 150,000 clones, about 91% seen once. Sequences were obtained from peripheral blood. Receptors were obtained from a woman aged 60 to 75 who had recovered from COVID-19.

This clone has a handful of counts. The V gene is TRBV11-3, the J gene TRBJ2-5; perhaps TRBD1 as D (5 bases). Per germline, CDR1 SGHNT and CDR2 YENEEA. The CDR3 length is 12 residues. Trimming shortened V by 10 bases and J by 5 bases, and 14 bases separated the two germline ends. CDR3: CAIVGAGETQYF. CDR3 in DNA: TGTGCCATCGTAGGGGCTGGGGAGACCCAGTACTTC.

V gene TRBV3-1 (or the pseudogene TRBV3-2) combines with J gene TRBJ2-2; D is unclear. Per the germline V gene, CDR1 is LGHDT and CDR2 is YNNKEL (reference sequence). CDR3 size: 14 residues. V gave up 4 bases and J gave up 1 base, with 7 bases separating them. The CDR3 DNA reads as TGTGCCAGCAGCCGATCGGTGAACACCGGGGAGCTGTTTTTT. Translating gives CASSRSVNTGELFF.

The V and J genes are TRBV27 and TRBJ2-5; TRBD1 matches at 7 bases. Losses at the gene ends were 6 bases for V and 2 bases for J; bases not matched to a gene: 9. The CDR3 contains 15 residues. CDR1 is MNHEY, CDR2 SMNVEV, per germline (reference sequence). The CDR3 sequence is CASSRRWGQQETQYF. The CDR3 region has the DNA TGTGCCAGCAGCAGGCGGTGGGGACAGCAAGAGACCCAGTACTTC.

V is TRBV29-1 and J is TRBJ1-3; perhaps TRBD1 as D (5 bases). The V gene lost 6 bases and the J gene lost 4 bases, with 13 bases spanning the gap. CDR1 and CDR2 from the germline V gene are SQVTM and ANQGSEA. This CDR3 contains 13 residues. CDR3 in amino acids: CSVAVTEGNTIYF. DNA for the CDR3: TGCAGCGTCGCGGTGACAGAAGGAAACACCATATATTTT. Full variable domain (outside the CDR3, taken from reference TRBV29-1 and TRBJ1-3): SAVISQKPSRDICQRGTSLTIQCQVDSQVTMMFWYRQQPGQSLTLIATANQGSEATYESGFVIDKFPISRPNLTFSTLTVSNMSPEDSSIYLCSVAVTEGNTIYFGEGSWLTVV.

The CDR3 bases are TGCGCCAGCAGTCAGGACAGTGCGGATAATTCACCCCTCCACTTT. This encodes CASSQDSADNSPLHF. The gene calls are TRBV5-1 and TRBJ1-6; TRBD1 might be the D (6 bases). Trimming pared 5 bases from V and 5 bases from J, leaving 14 bases between. Germline loops: CDR1 SGHRS, CDR2 YFSETQ. This CDR3 spans 15 amino acids. Based on the CDR3 plus reference TRBV5-1 and TRBJ1-6, the full variable domain is KAGVTQTPRYLIKTRGQQVTLSCSPISGHRSVSWYQQTPGQGLQFLFEYFSETQRNKGNFPGRFSGRQFSNSRSEMNVSTLELGDSALYLCASSQDSADNSPLHFGNGTRLTVT.

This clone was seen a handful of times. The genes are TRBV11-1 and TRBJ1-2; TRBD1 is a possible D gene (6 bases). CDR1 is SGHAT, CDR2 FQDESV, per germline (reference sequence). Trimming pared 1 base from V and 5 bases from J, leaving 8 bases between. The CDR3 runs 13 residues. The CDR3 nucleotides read TGTGCCAGCAGCTTAGAGGGGGAATATGGCTACACCTTC. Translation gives CASSLEGEYGYTF.

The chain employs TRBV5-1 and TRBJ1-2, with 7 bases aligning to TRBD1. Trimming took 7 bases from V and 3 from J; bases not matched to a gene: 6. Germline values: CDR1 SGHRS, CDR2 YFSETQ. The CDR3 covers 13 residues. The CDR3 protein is CASGKGGDYGYTF. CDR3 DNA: TGCGCCAGCGGGAAAGGGGGCGACTATGGCTACACCTTC.

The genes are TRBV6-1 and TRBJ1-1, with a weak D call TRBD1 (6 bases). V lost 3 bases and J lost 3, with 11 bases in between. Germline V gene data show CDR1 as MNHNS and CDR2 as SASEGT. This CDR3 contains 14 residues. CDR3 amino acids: CASSEGGPDTEAFF. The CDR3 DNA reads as TGTGCCAGCAGTGAGGGGGGGCCGGACACTGAAGCTTTCTTT.

DNA of the CDR3: TGTGCCAGCAGCCCCAGGGGGTCAGGGGCTAGCAATCAGCCCCAGCATTTT. Its protein product is CASSPRGSGASNQPQHF. This chain connects TRBV4-2 to TRBJ1-5; TRBD1 matches at 7 bases. Losses at the gene ends were 4 bases for V and 0 bases for J; bases not matched to a gene: 9. The CDR3 has 17 amino acids. Looked up from germline, CDR1 is LGHNA and CDR2 is YNFKEQ.

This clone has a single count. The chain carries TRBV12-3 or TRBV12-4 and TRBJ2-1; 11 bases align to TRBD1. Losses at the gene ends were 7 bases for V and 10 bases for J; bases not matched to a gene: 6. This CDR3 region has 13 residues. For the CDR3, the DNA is TGTGCCAGCAACGGACAGGGGGCCGAGGAGCAGTTCTTC. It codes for CASNGQGAEEQFF.

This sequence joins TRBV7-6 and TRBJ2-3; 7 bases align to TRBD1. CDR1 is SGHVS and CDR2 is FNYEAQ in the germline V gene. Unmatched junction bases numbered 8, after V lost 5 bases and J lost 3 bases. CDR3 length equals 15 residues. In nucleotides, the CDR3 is TGTGCCAGCAGCAAGGGACAGCCAGGGACAGATACGCAGTATTTT. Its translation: CASSKGQPGTDTQYF. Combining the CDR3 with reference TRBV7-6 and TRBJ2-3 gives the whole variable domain GAGVSQSPRYKVTKRGQDVALRCDPISGHVSLYWYRQALGQGPEFLTYFNYEAQQDKSGLPNDRFSAERPEGSISTLTIQRTEQRDSAMYRCASSKGQPGTDTQYFGPGTRLTVL.

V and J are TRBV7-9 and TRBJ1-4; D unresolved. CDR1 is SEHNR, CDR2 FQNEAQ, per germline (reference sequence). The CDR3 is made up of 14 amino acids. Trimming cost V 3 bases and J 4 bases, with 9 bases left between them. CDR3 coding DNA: TGTGCCAGCAGCTTGTCAGTTCTTAATGAAAAACTGTTTTTT. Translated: CASSLSVLNEKLFF. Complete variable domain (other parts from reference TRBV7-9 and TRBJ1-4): DTGVSQNPRHKITKRGQNVTFRCDPISEHNRLYWYRQTLGQGPEFLTYFQNEAQLEKSRLLSDRFSAERPKGSFSTLEIQRTEQGDSAMYLCASSLSVLNEKLFFGSGTQLSVL.

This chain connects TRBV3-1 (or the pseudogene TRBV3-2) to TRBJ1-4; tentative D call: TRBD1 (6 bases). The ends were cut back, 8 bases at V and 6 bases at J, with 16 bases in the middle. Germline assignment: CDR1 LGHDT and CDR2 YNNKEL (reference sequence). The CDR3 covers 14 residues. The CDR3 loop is CASGREGGDEKLFF. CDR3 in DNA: TGTGCCAGCGGACGGGAAGGGGGGGATGAAAAACTGTTTTTT.

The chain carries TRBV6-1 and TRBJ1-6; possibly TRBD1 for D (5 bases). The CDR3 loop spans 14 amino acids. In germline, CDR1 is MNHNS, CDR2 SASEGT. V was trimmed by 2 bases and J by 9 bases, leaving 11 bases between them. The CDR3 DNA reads TGTGCCAGCAGTGAACTTTGGGGCGTTTCACCCCTCCACTTT. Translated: CASSELWGVSPLHF.

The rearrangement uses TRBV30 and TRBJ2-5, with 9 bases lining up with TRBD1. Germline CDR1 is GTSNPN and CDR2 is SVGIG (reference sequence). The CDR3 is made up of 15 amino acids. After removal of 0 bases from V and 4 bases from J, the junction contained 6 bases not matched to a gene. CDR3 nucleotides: TGTGCCTGGAGTGTGGTGAACAGGGGGCGAGAGACCCAGTACTTC. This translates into CAWSVVNRGRETQYF.

Written as DNA, the CDR3 is TGTGCCAGCAGTCGAAACAGCAGGGGGCTGGGCACTGAAGCTTTCTTT. Protein sequence: CASSRNSRGLGTEAFF. The gene calls are TRBV4-2 and TRBJ1-1; 8 bases line up with TRBD1. The germline V gene encodes CDR1 LGHNA and CDR2 YNFKEQ. The length of the CDR3 is 16 residues. Trimming cost V 6 bases and J 4 bases; bases outside gene matches: 13.

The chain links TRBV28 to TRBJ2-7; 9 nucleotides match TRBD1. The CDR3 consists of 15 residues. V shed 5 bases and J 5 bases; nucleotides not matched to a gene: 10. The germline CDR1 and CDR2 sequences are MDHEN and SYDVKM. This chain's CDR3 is CASSRGDRALHEQYF. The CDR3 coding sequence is TGTGCCAGCAGTCGTGGGGACAGGGCTCTGCACGAGCAGTACTTC.

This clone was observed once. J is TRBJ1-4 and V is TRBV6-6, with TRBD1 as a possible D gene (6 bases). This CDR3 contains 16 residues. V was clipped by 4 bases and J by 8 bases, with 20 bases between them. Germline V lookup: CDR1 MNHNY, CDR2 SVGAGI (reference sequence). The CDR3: CASSSLGPTGDEKLFF. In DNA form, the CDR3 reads TGTGCCAGCAGTTCCCTCGGCCCGACAGGTGACGAAAAACTGTTTTTT.

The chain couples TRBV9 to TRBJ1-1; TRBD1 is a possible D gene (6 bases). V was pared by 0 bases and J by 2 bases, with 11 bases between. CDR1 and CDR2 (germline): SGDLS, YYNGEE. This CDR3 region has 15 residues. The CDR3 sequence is CASSVESRGNTEAFF. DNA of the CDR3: TGTGCCAGCAGCGTAGAGTCCAGGGGCAACACTGAAGCTTTCTTT.

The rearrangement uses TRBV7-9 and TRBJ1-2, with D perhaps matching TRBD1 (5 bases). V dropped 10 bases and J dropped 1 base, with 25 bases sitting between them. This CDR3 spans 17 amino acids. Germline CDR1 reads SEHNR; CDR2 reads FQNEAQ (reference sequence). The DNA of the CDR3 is TGTGCCACCGTGACGGGTGGGGCCAGCCGCCTTAACTATGGCTACACCTTC. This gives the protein CATVTGGASRLNYGYTF.

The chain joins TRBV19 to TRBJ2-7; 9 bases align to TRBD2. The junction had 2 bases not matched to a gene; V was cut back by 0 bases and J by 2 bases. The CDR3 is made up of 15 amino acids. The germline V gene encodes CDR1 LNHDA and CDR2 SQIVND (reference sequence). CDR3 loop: CASSIDKRGAYEQYF. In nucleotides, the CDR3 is TGTGCCAGTAGTATAGACAAGCGGGGGGCCTACGAGCAGTACTTC.

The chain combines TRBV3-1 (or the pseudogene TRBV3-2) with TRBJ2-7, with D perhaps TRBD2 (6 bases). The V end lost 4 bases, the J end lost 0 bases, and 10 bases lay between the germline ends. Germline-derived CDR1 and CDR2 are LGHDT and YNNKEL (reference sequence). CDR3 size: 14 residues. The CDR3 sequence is CASSRGVSSYEQYF. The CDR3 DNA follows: TGTGCCAGCAGCCGGGGGGTGAGCTCCTACGAGCAGTACTTC.

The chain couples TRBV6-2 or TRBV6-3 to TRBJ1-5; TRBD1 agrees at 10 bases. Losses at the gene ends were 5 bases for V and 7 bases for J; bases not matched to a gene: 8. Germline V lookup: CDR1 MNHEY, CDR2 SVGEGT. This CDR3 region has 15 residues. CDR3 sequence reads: CASSRDRGFQQPQHF. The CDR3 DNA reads TGTGCCAGCAGTCGGGACAGGGGATTCCAACAGCCCCAGCATTTT.

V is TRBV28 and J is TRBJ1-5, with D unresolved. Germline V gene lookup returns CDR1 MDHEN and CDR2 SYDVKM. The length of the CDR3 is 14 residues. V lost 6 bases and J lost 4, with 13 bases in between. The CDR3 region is CASRDPGRNQPQHF. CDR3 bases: TGTGCCAGCAGGGACCCGGGGAGGAATCAGCCCCAGCATTTT.

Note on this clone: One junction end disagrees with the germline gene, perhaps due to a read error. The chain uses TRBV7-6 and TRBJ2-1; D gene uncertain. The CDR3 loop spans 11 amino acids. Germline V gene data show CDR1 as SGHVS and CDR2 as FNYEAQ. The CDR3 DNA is TGTGCCAGCAGCTTATACAGTGAGCAGTTCTTC. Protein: CASSLYSEQFF.

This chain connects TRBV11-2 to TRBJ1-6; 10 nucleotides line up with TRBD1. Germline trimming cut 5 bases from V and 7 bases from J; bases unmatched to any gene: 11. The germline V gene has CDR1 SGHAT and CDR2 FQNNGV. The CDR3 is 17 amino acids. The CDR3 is CASSQDRGRNTNSPLHF. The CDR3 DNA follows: TGTGCCAGCAGCCAAGACAGGGGGCGAAACACAAATTCACCCCTCCACTTT.

For the CDR3, the DNA is TGCGCCAGCAGCGAACAGGGCCAAGGCGAGCAGTACTTC. Amino acids: CASSEQGQGEQYF. The chain employs TRBV10-2 and TRBJ2-7; TRBD1 is a possible D gene (6 bases). This CDR3 spans 13 amino acids. CDR1 is WSHSY, CDR2 SAAADI, per germline. Between the trimmed V and J ends, which lost 6 bases and 6 bases, there was a span of 15 bases.

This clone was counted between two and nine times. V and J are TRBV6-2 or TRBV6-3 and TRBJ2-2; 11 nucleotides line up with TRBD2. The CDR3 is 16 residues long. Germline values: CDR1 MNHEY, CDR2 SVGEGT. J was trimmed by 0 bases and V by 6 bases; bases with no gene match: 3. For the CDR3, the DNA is TGTGCCAGCAGCGGACTAGCGGGCGCGAACACCGGGGAGCTGTTTTTT. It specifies CASSGLAGANTGELFF.

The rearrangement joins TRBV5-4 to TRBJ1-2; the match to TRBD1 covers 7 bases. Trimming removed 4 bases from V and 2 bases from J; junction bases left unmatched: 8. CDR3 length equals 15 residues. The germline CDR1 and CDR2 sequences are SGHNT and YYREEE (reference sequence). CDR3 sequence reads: CASSPRDSGNYGYTF. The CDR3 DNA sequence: TGTGCCAGCAGCCCACGGGACAGCGGAAACTATGGCTACACCTTC.

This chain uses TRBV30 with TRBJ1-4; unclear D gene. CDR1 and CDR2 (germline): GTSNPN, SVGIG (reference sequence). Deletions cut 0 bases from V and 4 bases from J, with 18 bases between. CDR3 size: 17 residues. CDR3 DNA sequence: TGTGCCTGGAGTGTACGATCAATGGAGGTCGGTAATGAAAAACTGTTTTTT. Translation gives CAWSVRSMEVGNEKLFF.